Below are 8 T cell receptor beta chains sequenced from a single sample in a study of radiotherapy plus CTLA-4 blockade in lung cancer. This table comes from immunoSEQ multiplex PCR, and its TCRdb copy is limited to in-frame clones, with some not included. The sample lists around 100,000 clones, approximately 72% occurring once. Sample: peripheral blood, taken from a patient treated with radiotherapy plus ipilimumab. The source of these receptors is a human donor with non-small cell lung cancer who had a partial response to radiotherapy plus ipilimumab. Some clones in this sample may be carry-over from other donors' samples.

This clone turned up a few times. This sequence joins TRBV21-1 and TRBJ1-1; the DNA was not used to check the table's D call, TRBD1. TRBV21-1 is a documented pseudogene. The CDR3 length is 15 residues. The CDR3 sequence: CASSKRPGGNTEAFF. The CDR3, as DNA: TGTGCCAGCAGCAAACGTCCAGGGGGAAATACTGAAGCTTTCTTT.

The J gene is TRBJ2-5, the V gene TRBV7-2; 12 positions match TRBD2. The J call may be incorrect, as the DNA end agrees better with TRBJ2-7. The CDR3 covers 15 residues. Germline values: CDR1 SGHTA, CDR2 FQGNSA. The CDR3 DNA sequence: TGTGCCAGCAGCTCCCCCGGACTAGCGGGAACCGAGCAGTACTTC. Its protein is CASSSPGLAGTEQYF.

This clone has only a few counts. The V call is TRBV7-2, the J call TRBJ1-4; D not resolved. CDR1 is SGHTA, CDR2 FQGNSA, per germline. V was cut by 5 bases and J by 8 bases, with 18 bases left in between. This CDR3 is built from 15 residues. This CDR3 is CASSGHREEGEKLFF. CDR3 sequence (DNA): TGTGCCAGCAGCGGCCACCGGGAAGAGGGAGAAAAACTGTTTTTT.

This chain uses TRBV29-1 with TRBJ1-5; weak D call: TRBD1 (6 bases). From germline, CDR1 is SQVTM and CDR2 ANQGSEA. The CDR3 runs to 16 residues. Trimming removed 6 bases at V and 4 bases at J, with 22 bases between. DNA for the CDR3: TGCAGCGTCGAGACAGGACAACTACTTAAAAATCAGCCCCAGCATTTT. This encodes CSVETGQLLKNQPQHF. Full variable domain (remainder filled in from reference TRBV29-1 and TRBJ1-5): SAVISQKPSRDICQRGTSLTIQCQVDSQVTMMFWYRQQPGQSLTLIATANQGSEATYESGFVIDKFPISRPNLTFSTLTVSNMSPEDSSIYLCSVETGQLLKNQPQHFGDGTRLSIL.

In its sample, this clone was seen a few times. The gene calls are TRBV5-1 and TRBJ1-2; TRBD1 matches 8 bases. Germline V gene lookup returns CDR1 SGHRS and CDR2 YFSETQ. The CDR3 spans 17 residues. The junction had 18 bases not matched to a gene; V was cut back by 7 bases and J by 4 bases. CDR3 region: CASRLQPGQGVSYGYTF. CDR3 bases: TGCGCCAGCCGACTTCAGCCTGGACAGGGCGTTTCCTATGGCTACACCTTC.

V is TRBV9 and J is TRBJ1-5, with D perhaps matching TRBD1 (5 bases). Germline-derived CDR1 and CDR2 are SGDLS and YYNGEE. V was clipped by 4 bases and J by 6 bases, with 41 bases between them. This CDR3 spans 23 amino acids. CDR3 DNA: TGTGCCAGCAGCATGGGGGTTCAGCTTGTACCTTCTGGGGGGGAAGGTTTGTTTCAGCCCCAGCATTTT. This gives the protein CASSMGVQLVPSGGEGLFQPQHF.

The rearrangement links TRBV2 to TRBJ2-7; no definite D call. Germline CDR1 SNHLY, CDR2 FYNNEI. The V end was cut by 6 bases, the J end by 2 bases, with 14 bases between. The CDR3 runs 14 residues. Here the CDR3 DNA reads TGTGCCAGCAGACGGCTAGGTGTCCCCTACGAGCAGTACTTC. It encodes CASRRLGVPYEQYF.

The chain recombines TRBV5-4 with TRBJ2-3; D might be TRBD2 (7 bases). Trimming removed 5 bases from V and 3 bases from J, with 22 bases in between. The V gene's germline CDR1 is SGHNT and CDR2 YYREEE (reference sequence). The CDR3 totals 17 residues. The DNA for the CDR3 is TGTGCCAGCAGTTCTGGAGGTGTGGGGGGGCTTACAGATACGCAGTATTTT. It yields the protein CASSSGGVGGLTDTQYF.